The subject of this entry is one T cell receptor beta chain. What it binds is unknown. The sample comes from a study of early T cells in non-severe SARS-CoV-2 infection. Study at large: Unsorted whole-blood RNA was sequenced in bulk, leaving chains unpaired. Study-level findings and limits: Anti-spike CD8 responses were favored by VDJdb matching, which missed private and CD4 specificities.

The CDR3 consists of 17 residues. From germline, CDR1 is SGHTA and CDR2 FQGNSA. The J segment lost 7 bases and the V segment lost 0 bases, leaving 10 bases of the junction unmatched. Separate cDNA molecules each had unique molecular identifiers attached to them. In TCRdb, the 5' RACE reads were re-called with MiXCR into one record per CDR3 protein. Of 80,000 to 95,000 distinct CDR3 sequences detected, roughly 13% appear once; the ten largest clones hold 1.4%. The sequenced material came from whole blood. The sequence was obtained from an adult who was a healthcare worker with PCR-confirmed SARS-CoV-2 infection or an uninfected control (not recorded which). The chain couples TRBV7-2 to TRBJ1-2; 11 bases align to TRBD1. Here the CDR3 DNA reads TGTGCCAGCAGCTTAGCGCGTGGACAGGGGGCGTCGAGTGGCTACACCTTC. Its protein is CASSLARGQGASSGYTF.